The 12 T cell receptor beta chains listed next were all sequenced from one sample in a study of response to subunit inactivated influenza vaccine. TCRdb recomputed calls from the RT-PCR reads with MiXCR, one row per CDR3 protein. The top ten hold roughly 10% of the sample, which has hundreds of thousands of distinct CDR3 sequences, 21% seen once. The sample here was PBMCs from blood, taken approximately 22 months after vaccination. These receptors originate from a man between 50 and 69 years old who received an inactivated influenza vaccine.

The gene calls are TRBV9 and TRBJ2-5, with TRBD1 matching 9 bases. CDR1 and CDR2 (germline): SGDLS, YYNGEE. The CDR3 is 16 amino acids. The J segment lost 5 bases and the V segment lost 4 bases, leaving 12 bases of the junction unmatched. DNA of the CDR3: TGTGCCAGCAGCCAGGGGAACAGGGGGCTTAAGGAGACCCAGTACTTC. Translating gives CASSQGNRGLKETQYF. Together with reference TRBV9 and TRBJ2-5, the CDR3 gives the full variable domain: DSGVTQTPKHLITATGQRVTLRCSPRSGDLSVYWYQQSLDQGLQFLIQYYNGEERAKGNILERFSAQQFPDLHSELNLSSLELGDSALYFCASSQGNRGLKETQYFGPGTRLLVL.

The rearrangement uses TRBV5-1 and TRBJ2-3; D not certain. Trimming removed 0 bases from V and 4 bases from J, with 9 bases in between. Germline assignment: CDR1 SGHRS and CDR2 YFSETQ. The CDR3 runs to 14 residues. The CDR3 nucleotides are TGCGCCAGCAGCTTGGGTATCCAGTCAGATACGCAGTATTTT. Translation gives CASSLGIQSDTQYF.

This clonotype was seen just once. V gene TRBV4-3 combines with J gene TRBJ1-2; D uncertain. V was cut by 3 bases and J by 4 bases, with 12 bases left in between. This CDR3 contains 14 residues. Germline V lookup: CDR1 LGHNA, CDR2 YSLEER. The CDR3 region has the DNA TGCGCCAGCAGCCAGGATACGAAAACCTATGGCTACACCTTC. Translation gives CASSQDTKTYGYTF.

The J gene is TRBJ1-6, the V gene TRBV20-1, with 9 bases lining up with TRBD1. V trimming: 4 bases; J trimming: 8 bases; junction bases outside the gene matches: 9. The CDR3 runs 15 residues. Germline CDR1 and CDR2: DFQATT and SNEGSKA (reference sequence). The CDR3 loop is CSAKRDREWDSPLHF. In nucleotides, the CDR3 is TGCAGTGCTAAACGGGACAGGGAATGGGATTCACCCCTCCACTTT.

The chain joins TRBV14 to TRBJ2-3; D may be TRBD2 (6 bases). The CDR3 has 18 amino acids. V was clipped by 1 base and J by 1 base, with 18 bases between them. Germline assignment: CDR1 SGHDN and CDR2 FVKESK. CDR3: CASSQAWREGGRTDTQYF. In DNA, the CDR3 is TGTGCCAGCAGCCAAGCTTGGCGGGAAGGTGGCCGCACAGATACGCAGTATTTT.

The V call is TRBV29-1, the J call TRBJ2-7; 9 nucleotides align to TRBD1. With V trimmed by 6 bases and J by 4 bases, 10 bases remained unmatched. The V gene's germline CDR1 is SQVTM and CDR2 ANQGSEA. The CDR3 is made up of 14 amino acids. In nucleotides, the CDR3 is TGCAGCGTACTACCGGGACAGGGAGTTTACGAGCAGTACTTC. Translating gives CSVLPGQGVYEQYF.

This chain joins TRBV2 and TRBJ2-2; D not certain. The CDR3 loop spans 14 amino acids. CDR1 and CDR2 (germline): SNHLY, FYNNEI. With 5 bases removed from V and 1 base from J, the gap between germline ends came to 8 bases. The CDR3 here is CASSPEQNTGELFF. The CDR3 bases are TGTGCCAGCAGTCCAGAACAGAACACCGGGGAGCTGTTTTTT.

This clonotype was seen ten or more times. This CDR3 is CASRTTRDRGSISSYEQYF. CDR3 nucleotides: TGTGCCAGCAGGACTACTCGGGACAGGGGGTCCATTAGCTCCTACGAGCAGTACTTC. This chain uses TRBV6-1 with TRBJ2-7, with TRBD1 matching 11 bases. The CDR3 covers 19 residues. In germline, CDR1 is MNHNS, CDR2 SASEGT. With V trimmed by 6 bases and J by 0 bases, 16 bases remained unmatched.

CDR3 sequence reads: CAISEAGQSYEQYF. DNA of the CDR3: TGTGCCATCAGTGAGGCTGGACAGTCCTACGAGCAGTACTTC. The V and J genes are TRBV10-3 and TRBJ2-7; a possible D gene is TRBD1 (6 bases). Germline-derived CDR1 and CDR2 are ENHRY and SYGVKD. The CDR3 is 14 amino acids. Trimming cost V 2 bases and J 1 base, with 9 bases left between them.

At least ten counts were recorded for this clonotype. The CDR3, as DNA: TGTGCCAGCAGCTTGCGGACTAGCGGGAGAAGCAATGAGCAGTTCTTC. Translation: CASSLRTSGRSNEQFF. The J gene is TRBJ2-1, the V gene TRBV7-9; the match to TRBD2 covers 13 bases. Germline V CDR1 and CDR2: SEHNR, FQNEAQ (reference sequence). There are 16 residues in the CDR3. Trimming took 3 bases from V and 6 from J; bases not matched to a gene: 5. Full variable domain (missing parts from reference TRBV7-9 and TRBJ2-1): DTGVSQNPRHKITKRGQNVTFRCDPISEHNRLYWYRQTLGQGPEFLTYFQNEAQLEKSRLLSDRFSAERPKGSFSTLEIQRTEQGDSAMYLCASSLRTSGRSNEQFFGPGTRLTVL.

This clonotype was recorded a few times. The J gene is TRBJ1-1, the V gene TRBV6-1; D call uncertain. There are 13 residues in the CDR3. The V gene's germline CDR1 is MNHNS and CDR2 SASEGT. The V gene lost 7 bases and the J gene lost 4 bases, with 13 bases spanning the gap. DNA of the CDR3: TGTGCCAGCACCCGTGGGAGGAGCACTGAAGCTTTCTTT. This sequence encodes CASTRGRSTEAFF.

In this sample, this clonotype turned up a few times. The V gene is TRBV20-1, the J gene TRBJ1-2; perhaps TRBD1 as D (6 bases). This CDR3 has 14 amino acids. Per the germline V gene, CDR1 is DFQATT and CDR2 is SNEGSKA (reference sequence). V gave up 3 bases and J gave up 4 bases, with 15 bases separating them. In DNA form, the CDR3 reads TGCAGTGCTAGTCTCACAGGGCCATTCTATGGCTACACCTTC. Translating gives CSASLTGPFYGYTF.